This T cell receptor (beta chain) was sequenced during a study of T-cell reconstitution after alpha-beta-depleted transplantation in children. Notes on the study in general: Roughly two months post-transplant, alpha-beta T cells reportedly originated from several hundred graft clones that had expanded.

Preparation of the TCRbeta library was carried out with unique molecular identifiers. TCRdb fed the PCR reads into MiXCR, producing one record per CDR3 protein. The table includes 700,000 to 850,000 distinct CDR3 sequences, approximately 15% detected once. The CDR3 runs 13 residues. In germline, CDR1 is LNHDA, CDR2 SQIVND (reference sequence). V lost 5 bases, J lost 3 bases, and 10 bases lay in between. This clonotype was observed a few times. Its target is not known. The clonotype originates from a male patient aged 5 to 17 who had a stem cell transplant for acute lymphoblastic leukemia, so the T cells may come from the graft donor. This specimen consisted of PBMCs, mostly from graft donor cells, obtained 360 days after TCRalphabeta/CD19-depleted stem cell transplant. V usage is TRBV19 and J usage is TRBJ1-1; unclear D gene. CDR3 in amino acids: CASSPAIHTEAFF. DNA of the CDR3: TGTGCCAGTAGTCCAGCGATTCACACTGAAGCTTTCTTT.